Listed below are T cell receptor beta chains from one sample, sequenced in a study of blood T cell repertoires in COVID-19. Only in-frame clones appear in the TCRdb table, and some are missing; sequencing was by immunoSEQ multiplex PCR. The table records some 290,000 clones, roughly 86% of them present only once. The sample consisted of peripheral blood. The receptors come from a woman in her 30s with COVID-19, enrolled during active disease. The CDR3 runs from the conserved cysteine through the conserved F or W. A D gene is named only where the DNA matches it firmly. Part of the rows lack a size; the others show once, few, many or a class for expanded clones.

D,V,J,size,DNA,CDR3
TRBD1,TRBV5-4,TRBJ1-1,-,TGTGCCAGCAGCTTCCCCCAGGGGGCGAGGGGACACACTGAAGCTTTCTTT,CASSFPQGARGHTEAFF
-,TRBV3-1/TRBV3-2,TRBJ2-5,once,TGTGCCAGCAGCCAAGATTGGGCGCCGGAGGGGCAAGAGACCCAGTACTTC,CASSQDWAPEGQETQYF
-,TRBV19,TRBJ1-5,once,TGTGCCAGTAGTATCGGTACGGCAGGGGTTGGGCAGCCCCAGCATTTT,CASSIGTAGVGQPQHF
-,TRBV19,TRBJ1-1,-,TGTGCCAGTAGTATTGCAGGGGCTGGTGAAGCTTTCTTT,CASSIAGAGEAFF
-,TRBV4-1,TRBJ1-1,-,TGCGCCAGCAGCCAAGTATGGAAGGGGGTGGACGAAGCTTTCTTT,CASSQVWKGVDEAFF
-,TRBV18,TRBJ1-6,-,TGTGCCAGCTCATCCTCACAGTTTAACGGCATTTCACCCCTCCACTTT,CASSSSQFNGISPLHF
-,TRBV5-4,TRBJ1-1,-,TGTGCCAGCAGCTTGGGGAGGGCAAACACTGAAGCTTTCTTT,CASSLGRANTEAFF
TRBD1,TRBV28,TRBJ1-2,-,TGTGCCAGCAGTCCTGACAGGGGATCCTATGGCTACACCTTC,CASSPDRGSYGYTF
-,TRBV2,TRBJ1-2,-,TGTGCCAGCAGCGGAGGGGCAGAGGGGTCTTATGGCTACACCTTC,CASSGGAEGSYGYTF
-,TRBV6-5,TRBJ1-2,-,TGTGCCAGCAGTTATCGAGCCAGGGGTCACTATGGCTACACCTTC,CASSYRARGHYGYTF
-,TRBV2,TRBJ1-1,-,TGTGCCAGCACTGACCCCACAGGTATCTCAGGAGAAGCTTTCTTT,CASTDPTGISGEAFF
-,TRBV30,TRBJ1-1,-,TGTGCCTGGAGCGACCTAGGCACTGAAGCTTTCTTT,CAWSDLGTEAFF
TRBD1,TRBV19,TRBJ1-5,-,TGTGCCAGTAGAGACAGGGGAAAGCCCCAGCATTTT,CASRDRGKPQHF
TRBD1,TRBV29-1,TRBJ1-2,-,TGCAGCGTTGATTTACAGGGGGCCTATGGCTACACCTTC,CSVDLQGAYGYTF
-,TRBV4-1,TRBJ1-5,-,TGCGCCAGCAGCCAGCCGGGAAGCGGTCAGCCCCAGCATTTT,CASSQPGSGQPQHF
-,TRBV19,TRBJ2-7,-,TGTGCCAGTAGTATAGTGGGGGGAGTGGACGAGCAGTACTTC,CASSIVGGVDEQYF
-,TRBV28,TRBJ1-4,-,TGTGCCAGCAGTCGGGCGGGCGCAACTAATGAAAAACTGTTTTTT,CASSRAGATNEKLFF
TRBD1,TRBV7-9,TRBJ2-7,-,TGTGCCAGCAGCTCTTGGACAGGGGCAGGCTACGAGCAGTACTTC,CASSSWTGAGYEQYF
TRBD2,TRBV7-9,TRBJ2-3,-,TGTGCCAGTCCAGCGGGGGGGCCTTACACAGATACGCAGTATTTT,CASPAGGPYTDTQYF
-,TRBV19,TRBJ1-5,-,TGTGCCAGTAGTTCAGGGCAGGGTGGGAATCAGCCCCAGCATTTT,CASSSGQGGNQPQHF
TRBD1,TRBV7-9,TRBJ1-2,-,TGTGCCAGCAGCCCTCGACAGGGATACTATGGCTACACCTTC,CASSPRQGYYGYTF
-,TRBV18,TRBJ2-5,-,TGTGCCAGCTCACCACTCTCGTCGGGAATGAGGGAGACCCAGTACTTC,CASSPLSSGMRETQYF
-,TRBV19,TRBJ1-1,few,TGTGCCAGTAGTATTCCAGAGGGCCAGAACACTGAAGCTTTCTTT,CASSIPEGQNTEAFF
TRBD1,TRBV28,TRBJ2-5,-,TGTGCCAGCAGTTTATCCCGCGGGACAGGGGAGACCCAGTACTTC,CASSLSRGTGETQYF
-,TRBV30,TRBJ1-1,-,TGTGCCTGGAGTGCCGGAGTTGAAGCTTTCTTT,CAWSAGVEAFF
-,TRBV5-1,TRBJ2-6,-,TGCGCCAGCAGCTATAGTAGCTCTGGGGCCAACGTCCTGACTTTC,CASSYSSSGANVLTF
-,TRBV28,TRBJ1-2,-,TGTGCCAGCGGGTGGGAGGGATACGGCTACACCTTC,CASGWEGYGYTF
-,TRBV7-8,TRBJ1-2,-,TGTGCCAGCAGCTTAGGGCGTAGAAGGGGCGCGGACTATGGCTACACCTTC,CASSLGRRRGADYGYTF
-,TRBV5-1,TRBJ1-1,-,TGCGCCAGCAGCTTGGTGAGCGGGGACACTGAAGCTTTCTTT,CASSLVSGDTEAFF
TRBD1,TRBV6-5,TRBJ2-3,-,TGTGCCATCACCGGGACAGCGAGCACAGATACGCAGTATTTT,CAITGTASTDTQYF
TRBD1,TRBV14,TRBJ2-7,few,TGTGCCAGCAGCCAGAACAGGGGGCAACTGGGGGAGCAGTACTTC,CASSQNRGQLGEQYF
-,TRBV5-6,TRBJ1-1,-,TGTGCCAGCAGCTTTTTGGGGGCGGGGGGCACTGAAGCTTTCTTT,CASSFLGAGGTEAFF
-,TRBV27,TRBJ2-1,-,TGTGCCAGCAGTTTTTGGGGGGGGCGGTCTTGGGGTGAGCAGTTCTTC,CASSFWGGRSWGEQFF
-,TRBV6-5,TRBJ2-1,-,TGTGCCACCACGGACGCGACTAGCTCCTACAATGAGCAGTTCTTC,CATTDATSSYNEQFF
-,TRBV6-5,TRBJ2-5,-,TGTGCCAGCAGTAGGAGGGGCGGGGAGACCCAGTACTTC,CASSRRGGETQYF
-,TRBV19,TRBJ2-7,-,TGTGCCAGTAGTGCCCTCCGAAGCGGACCCTACGAGCAGTACTTC,CASSALRSGPYEQYF
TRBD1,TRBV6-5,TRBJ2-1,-,TGTGCCAGCCACAGGGGAAATGAGCAGTTCTTC,CASHRGNEQFF
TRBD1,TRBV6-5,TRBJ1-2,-,TGTGCCAGCAGTTGGGACAGAGGCTACACCTTC,CASSWDRGYTF
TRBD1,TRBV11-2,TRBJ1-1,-,TGTGCCAGCAGCCACGGACAGGGGCTGAACACTGAAGCTTTCTTT,CASSHGQGLNTEAFF
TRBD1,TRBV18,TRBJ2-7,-,TGTGCCAGCTCACCACCGGGGACAGGGGTTTACGAGCAGTACTTC,CASSPPGTGVYEQYF
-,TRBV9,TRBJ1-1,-,TGTGCCAGCAGCCCACGAGGGGGCACTGAAGCTTTCTTT,CASSPRGGTEAFF
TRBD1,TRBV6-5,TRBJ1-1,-,TGTGCCAGCAGTTACAGCCGACAGGGGGGAACGAGGGACACTTTCTTT,CASSYSRQGGTRDTFF